This passage covers 7 T cell receptor beta chains from one sample sequenced in a study of glioma-infiltrating T cells after dendritic cell vaccination. Assay used: immunoSEQ multiplex PCR; TCRdb lists only in-frame clones, some missing. The repertoire holds under 130,000 clones, with roughly 76% as singletons. Sequencing was performed on blood, taken before dendritic cell vaccination. The receptors derive from a human donor with glioblastoma.

The V gene is TRBV12-5, the J gene TRBJ2-3; no firm D call. Trimming pared 2 bases from V and 4 bases from J, leaving 13 bases between. The CDR3 consists of 15 residues. The germline V gene encodes CDR1 LGHNT and CDR2 FRNRAP. The CDR3 reads CASGLLRALADTQYF. In DNA, the CDR3 is TGTGCTAGTGGTTTGTTACGAGCCCTAGCAGATACGCAGTATTTT. The full variable domain, completed using reference TRBV12-5 and TRBJ2-3, is DARVTQTPRHKVTEMGQEVTMRCQPILGHNTVFWYRQTMMQGLELLAYFRNRAPLDDSGMPKDRFSAEMPDATLATLKIQPSEPRDSAVYFCASGLLRALADTQYFGPGTRLTVL.

The rearrangement uses TRBV6-5 and TRBJ1-1, with D hard to call. V was pared by 6 bases and J by 3 bases, with 14 bases between. The CDR3 runs 14 residues. Germline assignment: CDR1 MNHEY and CDR2 SVGAGI. This chain's CDR3 is CASSLDGLYTEAFF. The CDR3 DNA follows: TGTGCCAGCAGCCTAGACGGACTGTACACTGAAGCTTTCTTT.

V usage is TRBV5-6 and J usage is TRBJ1-6, with D unresolved. Germline CDR1 is SGHDT and CDR2 is YYEEEE. There are 14 residues in the CDR3. Trimming pared 4 bases from V and 0 bases from J, leaving 5 bases between. CDR3 coding DNA: TGTGCCAGCAGCGCGGTCTCCTATAATTCACCCCTCCACTTT. The encoded protein is CASSAVSYNSPLHF.

The chain couples TRBV30 to TRBJ2-7; 8 bases are a match to TRBD1. The germline CDR1 and CDR2 sequences are GTSNPN and SVGIG (reference sequence). This CDR3 is built from 15 residues. The V and J ends lost 0 bases and 1 base, in that order; junction bases with no gene match: 5. CDR3 protein: CAWSVSGTGSYEQYF. The CDR3 nucleotides are TGTGCCTGGAGTGTAAGTGGGACAGGATCCTACGAGCAGTACTTC.

The chain combines TRBV2 with TRBJ1-2; D is possibly TRBD1 (5 bases). V was clipped by 6 bases and J by 0 bases, with 17 bases between them. Germline CDR1 and CDR2: SNHLY and FYNNEI. The CDR3 runs to 16 residues. CDR3 sequence (DNA): TGTGCCAGCAGGCCTCTTAGACAGTTAGCTAACTATGGCTACACCTTC. Its protein product is CASRPLRQLANYGYTF.

This chain links TRBV5-1 with TRBJ2-3, with D perhaps matching TRBD1 (5 bases). Germline CDR1 SGHRS, CDR2 YFSETQ. V was cut by 0 bases and J by 0 bases, with 5 bases left in between. The CDR3 runs 14 residues. CDR3 protein: CASSLDRSTDTQYF. Written as DNA, the CDR3 is TGCGCCAGCAGCTTGGACAGGAGCACAGATACGCAGTATTTT. The variable domain in full, with the rest retrieved from reference TRBV5-1 and TRBJ2-3, is KAGVTQTPRYLIKTRGQQVTLSCSPISGHRSVSWYQQTPGQGLQFLFEYFSETQRNKGNFPGRFSGRQFSNSRSEMNVSTLELGDSALYLCASSLDRSTDTQYFGPGTRLTVL.

This clone was detected only a few times. Different DNA sequences within this sample yield the same CDR3. The genes are TRBV5-1 and TRBJ1-1; weak D call: TRBD1 (6 bases). The germline V gene encodes CDR1 SGHRS and CDR2 YFSETQ. Trimming removed 0 bases at V and 2 bases at J, with 8 bases between. The CDR3 has 14 residues. CDR3 sequence: CASSLGGQNTEAFF. CDR3 nucleotide sequence: TGCGCCAGCAGCTTGGGGGGACAAAACACTGAAGCTTTCTTT.